Following are 22 T cell receptor delta chains from one sample sequenced in a study of γδ T cells in repeated Plasmodium falciparum infection. TCRdb re-called clones from the multiplex PCR reads using CATT. The sample lists 45,000 to 50,000 delta-chain clones, less than 2% occurring once. Flow sorting of PBMC yielded separate Vgamma9/Vdelta2+ and Vdelta2-negative gammadelta T cell populations for bulk repertoire analysis. What was sequenced was gamma-delta T cells from blood. All receptors come from a pool of human donors (malaria-infected and uninfected, not separated).

The table lists this clone with a few counts. TCRdb shows a much larger clone's protein in place of this DNA's translation, and the two differ at residue 14, likely through a read error; the protein shown is translated from the DNA. The chain carries TRDV1 and TRDJ1; D uncertain. No J gene was available from TCRdb, and it was assigned here by a germline match of the DNA. This CDR3 has 19 amino acids. The V and J ends lost 3 bases and 4 bases respectively, with 27 bases between them. Per the germline V gene, CDR1 is TSWWSYY and CDR2 is QGS. The chain's CDR3 is CALGDNKFRCSPYIDKLIF. For the CDR3, the DNA is TGTGCTCTTGGGGACAATAAATTTCGCTGTTCCCCGTACATCGATAAACTCATCTTT.

This clone was observed a handful of times. TCRdb pairs this DNA with a much larger clone's protein that differs at residue 21, likely a read error; the protein shown was translated from the DNA. The V gene is TRDV2, but the J gene lacks a call; TRDD3 is taken as the D call from the table, unchecked against the DNA. CDR3 length: 22 residues. Germline V gives CDR1 GEAIGNYY, CDR2 EKD. CDR3 amino acids: CACDTVGLLGDTEFPLTDKLTF. The CDR3 DNA reads as TGTGCCTGTGACACCGTTGGGTTACTGGGGGATACAGAATTTCCCCTCACCGATAAACTCACCTTT.

Note on this clone: With only one base between it and a far larger clone, this is likely a read error. Additional DNA sequences in this sample encode the identical CDR3. The V and J genes are TRDV3 and TRDJ1; D perhaps matches TRDD2 (5 bases). The J gene is not listed in TCRdb, so it was assigned here from a DNA match to germline. The germline V and J ends were trimmed by 2 bases and 7 bases, with 26 bases remaining between them. The CDR3 totals 16 residues. Germline V lookup: CDR1 TVYSNPD, CDR2 GDNSRS (reference sequence). This CDR3 reads CAFFAGTYPGLGKLIF. CDR3 DNA: TGTGCCTTTTTCGCGGGAACCTACCCGGGCCTCGGTAAACTCATCTTT. Drawing the rest from reference TRDV3 and TRDJ1, the complete variable domain is CDKVTQSSPDQTVASGSEVVLLCTYDTVYSNPDLFWYRIRPDYSFQFVFYGDNSRSEGADFTQGRFSVKHILTQKAFHLVISPVRTEDSATYYCAFFAGTYPGLGKLIFGKGTRVTVEP.

Notes on this clone: TCRdb attributes to this sequence the protein of a much larger clone, which differs from the DNA translation at residue 13; a read error is likely, and the protein displayed is translated from the DNA. The gene calls are TRDV2 and TRDJ1; perhaps TRDD3 as D (6 bases). No J gene was available from TCRdb, and it was assigned here by a germline match of the DNA. The germline CDR1 and CDR2 sequences are GEAIGNYY and EKD. This CDR3 comprises 17 residues. The V end lost 0 bases, the J end lost 6 bases, and 22 bases lay between the germline ends. The CDR3 coding sequence is TGTGCCTGTGACACCCGTGTTGATACTGGGTGCGAGTATAAACTCATCTTT. Its translation: CACDTRVDTGCEYKLIF.

This clone was seen a handful of times. The protein TCRdb gives is from a much larger clone and does not agree with this DNA's translation at residue 13, likely a read error; the protein shown here comes from the DNA. V gene TRDV1 was called; the J gene was not; the table's D call TRDD3 went unverified against the DNA. The CDR3 contains 16 residues. Germline V lookup: CDR1 TSWWSYY, CDR2 QGS. The CDR3 region has the DNA TGTGCTCTTGGGGAAACAAGGGCCGCGTACACCGATAACCTCATCTTT. It specifies CALGETRAAYTDNLIF.

This clone has at least ten counts. The junction differs from germline at one of its ends, possibly a read error. The rearrangement uses TRDV1 and TRDJ1; TRDD3 agrees at 10 bases. Germline lookup yields CDR1 TSWWSYY and CDR2 QGS. The CDR3 has 24 residues. CDR3 sequence reads: CALGEGLPRLIYWGIPLNTYKLIF. CDR3 coding DNA: TGTGCTCTTGGGGAAGGGCTTCCTAGGTTGATTTACTGGGGGATCCCCCTTAACACCTATAAACTCATCTTT.

A note on this clone: TCRdb's listed protein matches a much larger clone and diverges from this DNA's translation at residues 12 and 14, likely through a read error; the protein shown comes from the DNA. The rearrangement uses TRDV3 and TRDJ1; TRDD3 aligns across 11 bases. In germline, CDR1 is TVYSNPD, CDR2 GDNSRS (reference sequence). This CDR3 has 17 amino acids. CDR3 in amino acids: CAFARLRYWGIVDELIF. The CDR3 nucleotides read TGTGCCTTCGCGCGCTTAAGGTACTGGGGGATAGTCGATGAACTCATCTTT.

This clone has only a few counts. The protein TCRdb gives is from a much larger clone and does not agree with this DNA's translation at residue 21, likely a read error; the protein shown here comes from the DNA. The J gene is TRDJ1, the V gene TRDV1; 9 nucleotides line up with TRDD2. Germline V lookup: CDR1 TSWWSYY, CDR2 QGS. Trimming at V came to 1 base and at J to 9 bases, leaving 36 bases not matched to a gene. The CDR3 has 24 amino acids. In DNA, the CDR3 is TGTGCTCTTGGGGAACAGGACCTTCCTACGCTCTGGGATGCTACTGGGGACAACACAGATGAACTCATCTTT. This translates into CALGEQDLPTLWDATGDNTDELIF.

This clone was detected only a few times. This DNA's translation differs at residue 4 from TCRdb's protein, which comes from a much larger clone; a read error is likely, and the protein shown is translated from the DNA. The gene calls are TRDV2 and TRDJ1, with 11 positions matching TRDD3. The J gene is not listed in TCRdb, so it was assigned here from a DNA match to germline. CDR3 length: 21 residues. The germline V gene has CDR1 GEAIGNYY and CDR2 EKD. CDR3: CACGTGWGIRAGGSYTDKLIF. CDR3 coding DNA: TGTGCCTGTGGCACCGGTTGGGGGATACGCGCGGGGGGATCGTACACCGATAAACTCATCTTT.

With regard to this clone: The protein that TCRdb holds for this DNA derives from a much larger clone and differs from the translated DNA at residue 6, which likely indicates a read error; the protein shown here is translated from the DNA. J is TRDJ1 and V is TRDV1; D is tentatively TRDD2 or TRDD3 (5 bases each). Because TCRdb records no J gene, it was assigned here through a match of the DNA to germline. From germline, CDR1 is TSWWSYY and CDR2 QGS. V gave up 6 bases and J gave up 0 bases, with 20 bases separating them. The CDR3 has 17 amino acids. The CDR3 coding sequence is TGTGCTCTTGGCTGGGAGAACACCCTTCAGTACACCGATAAACTCATCTTT. This codes for CALGWENTLQYTDKLIF.

This clone was seen ten or more times. This chain connects TRDV2 to TRDJ1; 13 nucleotides agree with TRDD3. The junction had 12 bases not matched to a gene; V was cut back by 2 bases and J by 1 base. This CDR3 is built from 19 residues. Per the germline V gene, CDR1 is GEAIGNYY and CDR2 is EKD. As DNA, the CDR3 is TGTGCCTGTGACATGGTACTGGGGGATACGAGGGAACCCACCGATAAACTCATCTTT. Protein: CACDMVLGDTREPTDKLIF.

On this clone itself: The protein TCRdb gives is from a much larger clone and does not agree with this DNA's translation at residue 5, likely a read error; the protein shown here comes from the DNA. V gene TRDV1 combines with J gene TRDJ1; TRDD3 agrees at 8 bases. This CDR3 region has 19 residues. The V gene's germline CDR1 is TSWWSYY and CDR2 QGS. Here the CDR3 DNA reads TGTGCCCTTGGGGCACTAGTACCTACGGGGGATAAATTAATACGTAAACTCATCTTT. Translating it yields CALGALVPTGDKLIRKLIF.

This clone appeared many times. V and J are TRDV2 and TRDJ1, with TRDD3 matching 10 bases. TCRdb records no J gene; here it was assigned by comparing the DNA to germline. Trimming took 0 bases from V and 3 from J; bases not matched to a gene: 21. The CDR3 totals 21 residues. Germline CDR1 GEAIGNYY, CDR2 EKD. CDR3: CACDTGWFRQLGDSVADKLIF. The CDR3 DNA follows: TGTGCCTGTGACACCGGCTGGTTCAGACAGCTGGGGGATAGCGTGGCCGATAAACTCATCTTT.

This clone has only a few counts. With a far larger clone one base away, a read error is the likely cause. Other nucleotide sequences in the sample specify the same CDR3. This chain joins TRDV1 and TRDJ1; 8 bases are shared with TRDD3. The germline CDR1 and CDR2 sequences are TSWWSYY and QGS. The CDR3 contains 22 residues. The CDR3 nucleotides read TGTGCTCTTGGGGAGCCCAATACAGCTCGGATACTGGGGGTCCTCCTGCCCGATAAACTTATCTTT. Residues: CALGEPNTARILGVLLPDKLIF.

With respect to this clone: TCRdb's protein for this DNA is that of a much larger clone and differs from the translation at residue 12, likely a read error; the protein shown is the DNA translation. This chain joins TRDV1 and TRDJ1, with D possibly matching TRDD3 (5 bases). The J gene was missing in TCRdb and was found by matching the end of the DNA to germline. V dropped 3 bases and J dropped 4 bases, with 27 bases sitting between them. The CDR3 has 19 residues. Germline V gene sequence: CDR1 TSWWSYY, CDR2 QGS. In DNA form, the CDR3 reads TGTGCTCTTGGGGACGCTATCCAAGCTGGGCCGACTCCGTACGATAAACTCATCTTT. Translated, it gives CALGDAIQAGPTPYDKLIF.

Worth noting for this clone: The likely explanation is a read error, given a far larger clone one base away. Other nucleotide sequences in the sample specify the same CDR3. This sequence joins TRDV1 and TRDJ1; 7 positions match TRDD3. Since TCRdb gives no J gene, matching the DNA to germline was used here to assign it. Looked up from germline, CDR1 is TSWWSYY and CDR2 is QGS. CDR3 size: 16 residues. CDR3 sequence: CALGEPFAGGGDKLIF. The CDR3 DNA is TGTGCTCTCGGGGAACCCTTCGCTGGGGGGGGAGATAAACTCATCTTT.

A remark on this clone: TCRdb lists the protein of a much larger clone for this DNA, which differs at residue 7, so this is likely a read error; the protein given here is translated from the DNA itself. V usage is TRDV1 and J usage is TRDJ1, with TRDD3 matching 8 bases. The J gene, left out of TCRdb, was set here by checking the DNA against germline. The CDR3 spans 16 residues. CDR1 TSWWSYY and CDR2 QGS come from the germline V gene. J lost 7 bases, V lost 0 bases, and 10 bases had no gene match. CDR3 nucleotides: TGTGCTCTTGGGGAACTGACCGGTCTACTGGGGGCTAAACTCATCTTT. Residues: CALGELTGLLGAKLIF.

For this clone: The likely explanation is a read error, given a far larger clone one base away. Other DNA sequences in the sample encode the same CDR3. The chain carries TRDV1 and TRDJ1; no clear D. Assignment of the J gene here rests on matching the DNA to germline, because TCRdb gives none. This CDR3 spans 23 amino acids. Germline V gene lookup returns CDR1 TSWWSYY and CDR2 QGS. V shed 3 bases and J shed 0 bases, with 35 bases lying between them. The CDR3 is CALGELNAAFLLGALGYTDKLIF. CDR3 nucleotide sequence: TGTGCTCTTGGGGAGCTTAACGCCGCTTTTTTACTAGGGGCCCTTGGGTACACCGATAAACTCATCTTT.

This clone appeared a few times. A single base is all that separates this from a far larger clone, so a read error is likely. Additional DNA sequences in this sample encode the identical CDR3. The J gene is uncalled and the V gene is TRDV1; TRDD3 is the table's D call and was not checked against the DNA. Germline V gives CDR1 TSWWSYY, CDR2 QGS. The CDR3 sequence is 19 residues long. The CDR3, as DNA: TGTGCTCTTGGGTTCCCCGGTAGTTACTTGGGGGATGCCGCCGATAAGCTCATCTTT. Protein sequence: CALGFPGSYLGDAADKLIF.

As to this clone: TCRdb lists the protein of a much larger clone for this DNA, which differs at residue 4, so this is likely a read error; the protein given here is translated from the DNA itself. This chain joins TRDV1 and TRDJ1; D remains ambiguous. Here the J gene was assigned by germline matching of the DNA, as TCRdb has none. Trimming shortened V by 7 bases and J by 0 bases, and 12 bases separated the two germline ends. Per germline, CDR1 TSWWSYY and CDR2 QGS. The CDR3 consists of 14 residues. The CDR3 bases are TGTGCTCTTGAGGCACCCAAAAACACCGATAAACTCATCTTT. This codes for CALEAPKNTDKLIF.

Details on this clone: The protein recorded in TCRdb matches a much larger clone and deviates from this DNA's translation at residue 4, suggesting a read error; the protein here is obtained by translating the DNA. This chain connects TRDV1 to TRDJ1; TRDD3 matches at 8 bases. Germline loops: CDR1 TSWWSYY, CDR2 QGS. The CDR3 contains 17 residues. For the CDR3, the DNA is TGTGCTCTTTGGGAAAGCCACTGGGGGCTCCACACCGATAAACTCATCTTT. Translated, it gives CALWESHWGLHTDKLIF.

As regards this clone: A far larger clone is off by one base, so a read error is likely. Other DNA sequences in this specimen translate into the identical CDR3. No J gene was assigned, while the V gene was called as TRDV1; the table's D call TRDD3 went unverified against the DNA. The CDR3 extends over 17 amino acids. Germline CDR1 and CDR2: TSWWSYY and QGS. For the CDR3, the DNA is TGTGCTCTTGGGGAACCCCCTCATGACTGGGGGAAGGAAAAACTAATCTTT. The encoded protein is CALGEPPHDWGKEKLIF.